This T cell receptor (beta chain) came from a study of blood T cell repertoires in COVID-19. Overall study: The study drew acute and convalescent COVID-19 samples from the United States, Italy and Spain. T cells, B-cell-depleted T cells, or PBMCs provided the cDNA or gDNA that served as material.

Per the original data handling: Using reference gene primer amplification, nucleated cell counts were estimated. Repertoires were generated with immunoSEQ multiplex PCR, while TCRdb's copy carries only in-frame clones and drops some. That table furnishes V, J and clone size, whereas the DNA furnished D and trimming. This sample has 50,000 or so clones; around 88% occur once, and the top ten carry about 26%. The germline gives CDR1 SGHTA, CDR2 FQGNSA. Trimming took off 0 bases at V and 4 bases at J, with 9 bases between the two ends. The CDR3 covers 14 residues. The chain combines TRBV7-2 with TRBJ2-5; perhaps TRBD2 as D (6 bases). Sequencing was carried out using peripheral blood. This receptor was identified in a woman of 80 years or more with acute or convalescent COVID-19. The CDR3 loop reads CASSLALGGETQYF. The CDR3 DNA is TGTGCCAGCAGCTTAGCACTCGGGGGAGAGACCCAGTACTTC.